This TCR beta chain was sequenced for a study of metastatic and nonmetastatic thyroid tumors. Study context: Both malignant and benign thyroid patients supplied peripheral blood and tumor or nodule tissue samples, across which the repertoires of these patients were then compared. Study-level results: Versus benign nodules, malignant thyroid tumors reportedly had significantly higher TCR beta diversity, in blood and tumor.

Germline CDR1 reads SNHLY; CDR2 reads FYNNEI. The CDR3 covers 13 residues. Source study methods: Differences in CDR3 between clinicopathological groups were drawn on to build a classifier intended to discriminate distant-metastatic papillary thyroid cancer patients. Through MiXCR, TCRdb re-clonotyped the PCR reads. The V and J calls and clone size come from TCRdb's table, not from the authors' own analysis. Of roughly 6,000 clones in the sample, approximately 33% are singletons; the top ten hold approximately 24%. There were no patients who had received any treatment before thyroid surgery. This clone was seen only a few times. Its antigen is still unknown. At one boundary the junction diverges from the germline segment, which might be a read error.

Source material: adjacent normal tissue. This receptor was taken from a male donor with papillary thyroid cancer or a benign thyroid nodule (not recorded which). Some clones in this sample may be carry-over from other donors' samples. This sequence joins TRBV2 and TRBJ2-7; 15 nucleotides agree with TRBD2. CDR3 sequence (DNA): TGTGCCAGCAGTGAGGGACTAGCGGGAGGTACGAACTTC. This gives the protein CASSEGLAGGTNF.